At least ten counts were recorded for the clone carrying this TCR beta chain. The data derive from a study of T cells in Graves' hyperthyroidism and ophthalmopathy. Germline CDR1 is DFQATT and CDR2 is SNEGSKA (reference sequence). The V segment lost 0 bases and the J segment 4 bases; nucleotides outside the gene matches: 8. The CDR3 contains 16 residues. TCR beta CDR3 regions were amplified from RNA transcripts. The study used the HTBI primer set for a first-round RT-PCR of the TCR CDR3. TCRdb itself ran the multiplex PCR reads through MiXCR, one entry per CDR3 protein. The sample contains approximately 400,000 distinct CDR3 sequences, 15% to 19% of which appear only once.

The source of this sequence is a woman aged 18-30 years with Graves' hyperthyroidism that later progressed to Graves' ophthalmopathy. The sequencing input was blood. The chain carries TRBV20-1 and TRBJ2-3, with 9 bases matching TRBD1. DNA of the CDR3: TGCAGTGCTAGAGAGGACAGGGGTGTTAGGGCAGATACGCAGTATTTT. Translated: CSAREDRGVRADTQYF.